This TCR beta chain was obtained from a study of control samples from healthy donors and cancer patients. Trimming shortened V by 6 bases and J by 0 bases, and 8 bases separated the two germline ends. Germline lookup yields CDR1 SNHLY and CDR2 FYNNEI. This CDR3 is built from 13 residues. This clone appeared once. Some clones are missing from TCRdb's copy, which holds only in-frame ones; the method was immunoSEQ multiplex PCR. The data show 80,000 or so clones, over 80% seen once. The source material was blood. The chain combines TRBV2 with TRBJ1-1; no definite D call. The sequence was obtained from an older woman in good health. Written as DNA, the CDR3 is TGTGCCAGCAGCTACAGCCTGAACACTGAAGCTTTCTTT. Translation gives CASSYSLNTEAFF. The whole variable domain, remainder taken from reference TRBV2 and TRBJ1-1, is EPEVTQTPSHQVTQMGQEVILRCVPISNHLYFYWYRQILGQKVEFLVSFYNNEISEKSEIFDDQFSVERPDGSNFTLKIRSTKLEDSAMYFCASSYSLNTEAFFGQGTRLTVV.